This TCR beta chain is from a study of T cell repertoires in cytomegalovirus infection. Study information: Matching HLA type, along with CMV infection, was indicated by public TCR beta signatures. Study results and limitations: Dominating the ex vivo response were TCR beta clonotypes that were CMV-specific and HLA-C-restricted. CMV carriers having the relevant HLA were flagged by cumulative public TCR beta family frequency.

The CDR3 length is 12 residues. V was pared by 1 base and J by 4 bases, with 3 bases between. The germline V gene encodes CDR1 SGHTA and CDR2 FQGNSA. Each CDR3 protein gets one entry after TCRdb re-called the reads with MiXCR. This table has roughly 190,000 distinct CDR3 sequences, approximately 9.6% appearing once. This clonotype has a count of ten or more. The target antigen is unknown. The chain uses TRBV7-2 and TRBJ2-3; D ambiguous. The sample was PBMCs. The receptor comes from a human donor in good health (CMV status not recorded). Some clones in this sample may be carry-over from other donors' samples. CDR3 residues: CASSLDSDTQYF. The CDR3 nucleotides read TGTGCCAGCAGCTTAGATTCAGATACGCAGTATTTT.